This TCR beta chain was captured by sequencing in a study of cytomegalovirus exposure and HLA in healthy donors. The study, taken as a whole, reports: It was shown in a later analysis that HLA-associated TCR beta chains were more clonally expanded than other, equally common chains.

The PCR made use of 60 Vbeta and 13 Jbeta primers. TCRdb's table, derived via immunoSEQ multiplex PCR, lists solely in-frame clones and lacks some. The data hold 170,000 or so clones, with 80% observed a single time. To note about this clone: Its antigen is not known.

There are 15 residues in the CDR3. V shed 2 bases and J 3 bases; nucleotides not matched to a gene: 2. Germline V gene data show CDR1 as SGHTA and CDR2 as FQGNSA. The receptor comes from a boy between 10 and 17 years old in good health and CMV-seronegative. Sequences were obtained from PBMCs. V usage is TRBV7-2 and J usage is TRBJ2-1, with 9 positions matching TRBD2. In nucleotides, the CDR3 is TGTGCCAGCAGCTTATCTAGCGGGAACTACAATGAGCAGTTCTTC. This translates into CASSLSSGNYNEQFF.